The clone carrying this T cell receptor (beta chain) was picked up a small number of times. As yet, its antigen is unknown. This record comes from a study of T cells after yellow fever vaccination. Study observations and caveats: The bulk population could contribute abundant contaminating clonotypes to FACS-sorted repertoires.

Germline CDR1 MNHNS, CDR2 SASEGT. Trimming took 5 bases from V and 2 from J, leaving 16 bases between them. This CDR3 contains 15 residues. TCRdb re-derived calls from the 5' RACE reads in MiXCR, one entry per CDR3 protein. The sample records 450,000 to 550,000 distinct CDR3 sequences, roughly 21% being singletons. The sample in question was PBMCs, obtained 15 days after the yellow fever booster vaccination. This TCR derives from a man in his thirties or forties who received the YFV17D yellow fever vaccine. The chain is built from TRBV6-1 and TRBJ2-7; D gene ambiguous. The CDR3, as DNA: TGTGCCAGCAGTCCCTCACGTCAGCCTACCTACGAGCAGTACTTC. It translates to CASSPSRQPTYEQYF.